Below are 25 T cell receptor beta chains sequenced from a single sample in a study of CD8+ T cells in alopecia areata. Extraction and reverse transcription of RNA yielded cDNA as the sequencing template. The method was immunoSEQ multiplex PCR; TCRdb's version includes in-frame clones alone and lacks a portion of them. The sample has some 110,000 clones, approximately 60% seen once. Sequenced material: CD4+ T cells sorted from blood. Receptor source: a human donor in good health.

This chain uses TRBV7-9 with TRBJ2-7; 7 bases are shared with TRBD1. Germline V gene sequence: CDR1 SEHNR, CDR2 FQNEAQ (reference sequence). The V and J ends lost 5 bases and 2 bases, in that order; junction bases with no gene match: 9. The CDR3 runs to 15 residues. The CDR3 bases are TGTGCCAGCAGCCCCTCCGGGACAGTGACCTACGAGCAGTACTTC. This encodes CASSPSGTVTYEQYF. Variable domain in full (rest from reference TRBV7-9 and TRBJ2-7): DTGVSQNPRHKITKRGQNVTFRCDPISEHNRLYWYRQTLGQGPEFLTYFQNEAQLEKSRLLSDRFSAERPKGSFSTLEIQRTEQGDSAMYLCASSPSGTVTYEQYFGPGTRLTVT.

V is TRBV11-2 and J is TRBJ2-1; 10 positions agree with TRBD2. The CDR3 covers 17 residues. Trimming took 5 bases from V and 1 from J; bases not matched to a gene: 8. Per the germline V gene, CDR1 is SGHAT and CDR2 is FQNNGV. The CDR3 coding sequence is TGTGCCAGCAGCCCTCGCGGTAGCGGGGGGTCCTACAATGAGCAGTTCTTC. It encodes CASSPRGSGGSYNEQFF.

V is TRBV30 and J is TRBJ2-4; the D is unclear. V shed 8 bases and J shed 1 base, with 12 bases lying between them. There are 13 residues in the CDR3. CDR1 is GTSNPN and CDR2 is SVGIG in the germline V gene (reference sequence). The CDR3 here is CAISGEAKNIQYF. The CDR3 region has the DNA TGTGCCATTTCGGGCGAGGCCAAAAACATTCAGTACTTC.

The chain employs TRBV29-1 and TRBJ2-3; D is unresolved. The ends were cut back, 0 bases at V and 0 bases at J, with 13 bases in the middle. This CDR3 is built from 16 residues. CDR1 is SQVTM, CDR2 ANQGSEA, per germline. Here the CDR3 reads CSVEDRWGSSTDTQYF. The DNA for the CDR3 is TGCAGCGTTGAAGATAGATGGGGATCTAGCACAGATACGCAGTATTTT.

This clone was seen ten or more times. The chain employs TRBV7-9 and TRBJ2-2; maybe TRBD1 (5 bases). The germline V gene has CDR1 SEHNR and CDR2 FQNEAQ (reference sequence). Between the trimmed V and J ends, which lost 4 bases and 6 bases, there was a span of 9 bases. This CDR3 contains 13 residues. The CDR3 reads CASSSAGSGELFF. The DNA of the CDR3 is TGTGCCAGCAGCTCCGCAGGGTCCGGGGAGCTGTTTTTT.

This chain joins TRBV2 and TRBJ1-5, with D tentatively TRBD1 (6 bases). V lost 10 bases and J lost 2, with 15 bases in between. Germline-derived CDR1 and CDR2 are SNHLY and FYNNEI. The CDR3 spans 14 residues. This CDR3 reads CAINDRLGNQPQHF. In DNA, the CDR3 is TGTGCCATCAACGACAGGTTGGGCAATCAGCCCCAGCATTTT.

The rearrangement uses TRBV29-1 and TRBJ2-3, with 8 bases matching TRBD1. Germline loops: CDR1 SQVTM, CDR2 ANQGSEA. The V gene end was trimmed by 6 bases and the J gene end by 4 bases; junction bases not matched to a gene: 9. The CDR3 has 14 amino acids. CDR3: CSVAQYRGSDTQYF. The CDR3 DNA is TGCAGCGTGGCCCAATACAGGGGGTCAGATACGCAGTATTTT.

The J gene is TRBJ1-1, the V gene TRBV29-1; D is unresolved. CDR1 is SQVTM and CDR2 is ANQGSEA in the germline V gene. The V and J ends lost 5 bases and 1 base respectively, with 8 bases between them. This CDR3 has 12 residues. The CDR3, as DNA: TGCAGCGTTCAACATTGGAACACTGAAGCTTTCTTT. Its protein is CSVQHWNTEAFF.

This sequence joins TRBV6-5 and TRBJ1-5; D is ambiguous. The CDR3 covers 14 residues. Trimming removed 5 bases from V and 11 bases from J, with 19 bases in between. Germline V lookup: CDR1 MNHEY, CDR2 SVGAGI. The CDR3 loop is CASSPSAHRQSQHF. The CDR3 DNA follows: TGTGCCAGCAGTCCGTCCGCCCACCGGCAGTCCCAGCATTTT.

This clone has just a few counts. This sequence joins TRBV5-1 and TRBJ2-7, with D tentatively TRBD1 (6 bases). Looked up from germline, CDR1 is SGHRS and CDR2 is YFSETQ. Trimming stripped 0 bases from V and 3 bases from J, with 7 bases between. The CDR3 runs to 13 residues. CDR3 amino acids: CASSLDRDYEQYF. In nucleotides, the CDR3 is TGCGCCAGCAGCTTGGACAGGGACTACGAGCAGTACTTC.

The chain recombines TRBV6-5 with TRBJ2-3, with TRBD2 matching 14 bases. From germline, CDR1 is MNHEY and CDR2 SVGAGI. The CDR3 totals 15 residues. Trimming removed 8 bases from V and 4 bases from J; junction bases left unmatched: 5. The CDR3 sequence: CASGGLAGVADTQYF. CDR3 DNA: TGTGCCAGCGGGGGACTAGCGGGGGTCGCAGATACGCAGTATTTT.

V is TRBV25-1 and J is TRBJ1-1, with D possibly TRBD1 on 5 matching bases. The CDR3 spans 15 residues. Germline CDR1 MGHDK, CDR2 SYGVNS. V was cut by 4 bases and J by 3 bases, with 15 bases left in between. In nucleotides, the CDR3 is TGTGCCAGCAGTGCCGACTGGGGCGGGGACACTGAAGCTTTCTTT. It translates to CASSADWGGDTEAFF.

The chain uses TRBV6-5 and TRBJ2-5; possible D gene TRBD1, 6 bases. V shed 6 bases and J shed 5 bases, with 13 bases lying between them. Germline loops: CDR1 MNHEY, CDR2 SVGAGI. CDR3 size: 13 residues. The CDR3 coding sequence is TGTGCCAGCAGACTTCGCCAGGGGGAGACCCAGTACTTC. Its translation is CASRLRQGETQYF.

This rearrangement joins TRBV2 to TRBJ1-4; unclear D gene. CDR3 length equals 11 residues. Germline assignment: CDR1 SNHLY and CDR2 FYNNEI. V gave up 2 bases and J gave up 11 bases, with 6 bases separating them. This chain's CDR3 is CASSENWKLFF. The CDR3 DNA reads as TGTGCCAGCAGTGAAAACTGGAAACTGTTTTTT. The whole variable domain, filled in from reference TRBV2 and TRBJ1-4, reads EPEVTQTPSHQVTQMGQEVILRCVPISNHLYFYWYRQILGQKVEFLVSFYNNEISEKSEIFDDQFSVERPDGSNFTLKIRSTKLEDSAMYFCASSENWKLFFGSGTQLSVL.

Here the CDR3 DNA reads TGTGCCACCAGCCGGGTGGGCAATCAGCCCCAGCATTTT. Amino acid sequence: CATSRVGNQPQHF. The rearrangement links TRBV15 to TRBJ1-5; D is ambiguous. Germline V gene data show CDR1 as LNHNV and CDR2 as YYDKDF (reference sequence). The CDR3 contains 13 residues. Trimming took off 5 bases at V and 2 bases at J, with 7 bases between the two ends.

This clone was seen a few times. The J gene is TRBJ2-1, the V gene TRBV6-4; 7 bases fit TRBD1. J lost 2 bases, V lost 0 bases, and 1 base had no gene match. Germline V gene lookup returns CDR1 MRHNA and CDR2 SNTAGT. The CDR3 length is 15 residues. As DNA, the CDR3 is TGTGCCAGCAGTGACTCAGGGGGCGCCTACAATGAGCAGTTCTTC. It encodes CASSDSGGAYNEQFF.

This rearrangement joins TRBV29-1 to TRBJ1-2; D uncertain. Germline CDR1 reads SQVTM; CDR2 reads ANQGSEA. This CDR3 is 12 amino acids long. Trimming cost V 2 bases and J 7 bases, with 11 bases left between them. The CDR3 is CSVELLFGGYTF. The CDR3 bases are TGCAGCGTTGAACTACTATTTGGTGGCTACACCTTC.

This clone occurred a few times. The V and J genes are TRBV29-1 and TRBJ1-5, with D maybe TRBD1 (6 bases). Germline V gene sequence: CDR1 SQVTM, CDR2 ANQGSEA. V gave up 7 bases and J gave up 3 bases, with 10 bases separating them. There are 12 residues in the CDR3. CDR3 nucleotide sequence: TGCAGCGCTGGACAGCCCAATCAGCCCCAGCATTTT. It codes for CSAGQPNQPQHF.

J is TRBJ1-1 and V is TRBV27; possible D gene TRBD1, 6 bases. CDR3 length: 15 residues. V dropped 5 bases and J dropped 0 bases, with 13 bases sitting between them. Germline V CDR1 and CDR2: MNHEY, SMNVEV (reference sequence). CDR3: CASSRGQTMNTEAFF. For the CDR3, the DNA is TGTGCCAGCAGTCGGGGACAAACCATGAACACTGAAGCTTTCTTT.

V usage is TRBV6-5 and J usage is TRBJ2-7; D remains ambiguous. V was cut by 6 bases and J by 7 bases, with 16 bases left in between. This CDR3 comprises 13 residues. CDR1 is MNHEY and CDR2 is SVGAGI in the germline V gene. CDR3 amino acids: CASSPGYRREQYF. The CDR3 nucleotides read TGTGCCAGCAGCCCGGGCTACCGTAGGGAGCAGTACTTC.

The chain recombines TRBV9 with TRBJ2-4; tentatively, D is TRBD1 (6 bases). V was cut by 4 bases and J by 8 bases, with 28 bases left in between. The CDR3 has 18 residues. The germline V gene has CDR1 SGDLS and CDR2 YYNGEE. The CDR3 here is CASSPRGPQGATRDIQYF. CDR3 sequence (DNA): TGTGCCAGCAGCCCTCGGGGTCCACAGGGAGCAACCAGAGACATTCAGTACTTC.

To note about this clone: Other DNA sequences of this sample code for an identical CDR3. The CDR3 DNA follows: TGTGCCTGGAGTGGAAAGGGCTCTGGGGCCAACGTCCTGACTTTC. Protein product: CAWSGKGSGANVLTF. J is TRBJ2-6 and V is TRBV30; D is uncertain. There are 15 residues in the CDR3. Trimming removed 1 base at V and 0 bases at J, with 7 bases between. Germline CDR1 and CDR2: GTSNPN and SVGIG (reference sequence). Supplemented by reference TRBV30 and TRBJ2-6, the full variable domain reads SQTIHQWPATLVQPVGSPLSLECTVEGTSNPNLYWYRQAAGRGLQLLFYSVGIGQISSEVPQNLSASRPQDRQFILSSKKLLLSDSGFYLCAWSGKGSGANVLTFGAGSRLTVL.

In this sample, this clone turned up a few times. This sequence joins TRBV11-1 and TRBJ2-7, with 8 positions matching TRBD1. This CDR3 has 14 residues. V trimming: 5 bases; J trimming: 0 bases; junction bases outside the gene matches: 3. The germline gives CDR1 SGHAT, CDR2 FQDESV (reference sequence). The CDR3 region has the DNA TGTGCCAGCAGCCCGGACAGGGACTCCTACGAGCAGTACTTC. It yields the protein CASSPDRDSYEQYF.

The chain employs TRBV5-4 and TRBJ1-5; D is perhaps TRBD1 (6 bases). The ends were cut back, 4 bases at V and 5 bases at J, with 13 bases in the middle. This CDR3 is 14 amino acids long. The germline gives CDR1 SGHNT, CDR2 YYREEE (reference sequence). CDR3: CASSMDGQHQPQHF. The CDR3, as DNA: TGTGCCAGCAGCATGGACGGACAGCATCAGCCCCAGCATTTT.

This rearrangement joins TRBV9 to TRBJ1-5; 8 nucleotides agree with TRBD1. This CDR3 is 14 amino acids long. The germline V gene has CDR1 SGDLS and CDR2 YYNGEE. Trimming cost V 3 bases and J 9 bases; bases outside gene matches: 8. The CDR3 nucleotides are TGTGCCAGCAGCGAGACAGGGGACTTTACGCCCCAGCATTTT. Its protein is CASSETGDFTPQHF.